This T cell receptor beta chain was profiled in a study of CD4 T cells in relation to SARS-CoV-2 and coronaviruses. Study information: Controls used an HIV-1 Nef peptide pool or no peptide.

Clones were read by immunoSEQ multiplex PCR, and TCRdb kept only the in-frame ones, dropping some. The top ten hold around a sixth of the sample, which has around 24,000 clones, 60% to 80% seen once. About this clone: What it binds is not known.

The unexposed donors gave CD4+ T cells in about 2010-2019, prior to COVID-19. After approximately ten days of culture, CD4+ T cells were isolated. The source is a human donor in good health. Source material: CD4+ T cells from PBMCs, cultured in vitro.

CDR3 protein: CASSYETPDTQYF. Here the CDR3 DNA reads TGTGCCAGCAGTTACGAGACGCCAGATACGCAGTATTTT. V usage is TRBV6-6 and J usage is TRBJ2-3; the D is unclear. The germline CDR1 and CDR2 sequences are MNHNY and SVGAGI (reference sequence). CDR3 size: 13 residues. Deletions cut 2 bases from V and 4 bases from J, with 7 bases between.